A single sample gave rise to the 32 T cell receptor beta chains below, sequenced in a study of T cell repertoires in cytomegalovirus infection. The antigens of these receptors remain unknown. TCRdb passed the reads through MiXCR, listing each CDR3 protein once. The sample yields 600,000 to 700,000 distinct CDR3 sequences, 30% to 35% seen once. The sequenced sample was cultured PBMCs, obtained from culture after CMV antigen stimulation. The receptor source for this set is a human donor in good health (CMV status not recorded). Some clones in this sample may be carry-over from other donors' samples.

The rearrangement joins TRBV15 to TRBJ1-2; TRBD1 aligns across 8 bases. This CDR3 contains 14 residues. Germline values: CDR1 LNHNV, CDR2 YYDKDF (reference sequence). V trimming: 1 base; J trimming: 8 bases; junction bases outside the gene matches: 6. As DNA, the CDR3 is TGTGCCACCAGCAGAGCCGGACAGGGTGAGGGCTACACCTTC. It translates to CATSRAGQGEGYTF.

The sample holds a few counts of this clonotype. V and J are TRBV7-2 and TRBJ1-2; possibly TRBD1 for D (5 bases). The V gene's germline CDR1 is SGHTA and CDR2 FQGNSA. V dropped 7 bases and J dropped 4 bases, with 19 bases sitting between them. This CDR3 is 15 amino acids long. The CDR3 DNA sequence: TGTGCCAGCACCAACTTACGGGGGTCGGTCTATGGCTACACCTTC. Residues: CASTNLRGSVYGYTF.

This clonotype has at least ten counts. The rearrangement uses TRBV7-2 and TRBJ2-5; 7 bases align to TRBD2. V lost 4 bases, J lost 2 bases, and 7 bases stayed unmatched. CDR1 is SGHTA and CDR2 is FQGNSA in the germline V gene. The CDR3 runs to 15 residues. In nucleotides, the CDR3 is TGTGCCAGCAGCTCCAAAAGCGGGGTGCAAGAGACCCAGTACTTC. Translation: CASSSKSGVQETQYF. Filled out from reference TRBV7-2 and TRBJ2-5, the complete variable domain reads GAGVSQSPSNKVTEKGKDVELRCDPISGHTALYWYRQSLGQGLEFLIYFQGNSAPDKSGLPSDRFSAERTGGSVSTLTIQRTQQEDSAVYLCASSSKSGVQETQYFGPGTRLLVL.

This clonotype was seen many times. This chain joins TRBV7-6 and TRBJ2-1; D unresolved. From germline, CDR1 is SGHVS and CDR2 FNYEAQ. Trimming removed 6 bases at V and 4 bases at J, with 10 bases between. CDR3 size: 13 residues. The CDR3 DNA is TGTGCCAGCAGTCCCACAGAGTACAATGAGCAGTTCTTC. It codes for CASSPTEYNEQFF.

This clonotype was detected only a few times. The chain couples TRBV3-1 to TRBJ1-6; 7 positions match TRBD1. CDR1 is LGHDT and CDR2 is YNNKEL in the germline V gene (reference sequence). CDR3 size: 15 residues. J gave up 2 bases and V 4 bases, and 2 bases lay outside the gene matches. In nucleotides, the CDR3 is TGTGCCAGCAGCCGGCAGGGGGCCTATAATTCACCCCTCCACTTT. Its protein is CASSRQGAYNSPLHF.

This clonotype has more than one count but fewer than ten. The gene calls are TRBV7-2 and TRBJ2-6; D is unclear. This CDR3 region has 14 residues. Trimming left V 6 bases short and J 0 bases short, with 6 bases between. The germline gives CDR1 SGHTA, CDR2 FQGNSA. This chain's CDR3 is CASRVHSGANVLTF. The CDR3 DNA follows: TGTGCCAGCAGAGTACACTCTGGGGCCAACGTCCTGACTTTC.

The chain combines TRBV7-6 with TRBJ1-4, with a weak D call TRBD1 (6 bases). CDR3 size: 15 residues. CDR1 is SGHVS, CDR2 FNYEAQ, per germline. V lost 5 bases and J lost 8, with 18 bases in between. CDR3 amino acids: CASSRGTNLGEKLFF. Written as DNA, the CDR3 is TGTGCCAGCAGCCGAGGGACAAATTTGGGGGAAAAACTGTTTTTT.

This clonotype was observed a handful of times. The J gene is TRBJ2-7, the V gene TRBV10-3; D might be TRBD2 (6 bases). Germline V gene data show CDR1 as ENHRY and CDR2 as SYGVKD. This CDR3 region has 12 residues. Trimming took 6 bases from V and 7 from J, leaving 13 bases between them. CDR3 coding DNA: TGTGCCATCAGGGGGGGAACGGGGGAGCAGTACTTC. It encodes CAIRGGTGEQYF.

The gene calls are TRBV6-1 and TRBJ2-1, with 7 bases that match TRBD2. The germline V gene encodes CDR1 MNHNS and CDR2 SASEGT. CDR3 length: 15 amino acids. J was trimmed by 8 bases and V by 9 bases; bases with no gene match: 16. The CDR3 sequence: CASEKGRGLQYEQFF. DNA for the CDR3: TGTGCCAGTGAGAAAGGGAGGGGATTGCAATATGAGCAGTTCTTC.

The gene calls are TRBV7-6 and TRBJ2-1; 8 positions match TRBD2. This CDR3 has 12 residues. Germline lookup yields CDR1 SGHVS and CDR2 FNYEAQ. CDR3 sequence (DNA): TGTGCATCTAGCGGGTGGTACAATGAGCAGTTCTTC. Protein: CASSGWYNEQFF.

The J gene is TRBJ1-3, the V gene TRBV7-9, with D hard to call. V was shortened by 6 bases and J by 2 bases, with 11 bases between the two germline ends. This CDR3 comprises 14 residues. Germline CDR1 SEHNR, CDR2 FQNEAQ (reference sequence). The CDR3 DNA reads TGTGCCAGCAGACCCCCCATTGCTGGAAACACCATATATTTT. This codes for CASRPPIAGNTIYF.

The chain has TRBV20-1 and TRBJ2-1; D is ambiguous. Germline V gene lookup returns CDR1 DFQATT and CDR2 SNEGSKA (reference sequence). The CDR3 length is 15 residues. The V end was cut by 0 bases, the J end by 1 base, with 10 bases between. DNA for the CDR3: TGCAGTGCTAGAGATCTGGAGCGTTCCTACAATGAGCAGTTCTTC. Translation: CSARDLERSYNEQFF.

The V call is TRBV10-3, the J call TRBJ1-1; 9 bases fit TRBD1. CDR3 length: 18 amino acids. V gave up 6 bases and J gave up 5 bases; unmatched junction bases: 19. CDR1 and CDR2 from the germline V gene are ENHRY and SYGVKD. CDR3 bases: TGTGCCATCAGAGCCCCGACAGGGACAGGGATACACGGGACTGAAGCTTTCTTT. Its protein is CAIRAPTGTGIHGTEAFF.

This clonotype was seen more than once but under ten times. Written as DNA, the CDR3 is TGTGCCAGCAGCCGGAGATCAGGGGACAATCAGCCCCAGCATTTT. Amino acid sequence: CASSRRSGDNQPQHF. The V gene is TRBV7-2, the J gene TRBJ1-5; D is perhaps TRBD1 (6 bases). The CDR3 is made up of 15 amino acids. Trimming shortened V by 5 bases and J by 3 bases, and 14 bases separated the two germline ends. Germline V gives CDR1 SGHTA, CDR2 FQGNSA.

This clonotype showed up many times. At one end, the junction sequence differs from germline, possibly due to a read error. V is TRBV4-1 and J is TRBJ2-1; unclear D gene. Looked up from germline, CDR1 is MGHRA and CDR2 is YSYEKL. The length of the CDR3 is 13 residues. The CDR3 DNA sequence: TGTGCCAGCAGCCAAGGACCCTACAATGAGCAGTTCTTC. Its translation is CASSQGPYNEQFF.

The chain recombines TRBV20-1 with TRBJ2-1; 10 bases fit TRBD2. Germline CDR1 and CDR2: DFQATT and SNEGSKA (reference sequence). This CDR3 is 16 amino acids long. V shed 1 base and J 2 bases; nucleotides not matched to a gene: 5. The CDR3 reads CSARGSSGSPYNEQFF. The CDR3 DNA is TGCAGTGCTAGAGGGTCTAGCGGGAGCCCCTACAATGAGCAGTTCTTC.

This clonotype was observed many times. The CDR3 DNA reads TGTGCCAGCACCCTACCCGGGTCCTACACTAACAATGAGCAGTTCTTC. This gives the protein CASTLPGSYTNNEQFF. This sequence joins TRBV12-3 or TRBV12-4 and TRBJ2-1; D is unresolved. The V and J ends lost 7 bases and 5 bases respectively, with 21 bases between them. This CDR3 spans 16 amino acids.

V is TRBV20-1 and J is TRBJ2-1; 7 bases line up with TRBD2. Unmatched junction bases numbered 5, after V lost 1 base and J lost 5 bases. CDR3 length: 14 amino acids. Germline V gene data show CDR1 as DFQATT and CDR2 as SNEGSKA (reference sequence). The CDR3 protein is CSARAGGLDNEQFF. The CDR3 coding sequence is TGCAGTGCTAGAGCCGGGGGGTTAGACAATGAGCAGTTCTTC.

The table lists this clonotype with a count of one. The chain joins TRBV6-1 to TRBJ2-7; 7 positions match TRBD2. J gave up 4 bases and V 8 bases, and 11 bases lay outside the gene matches. Germline V gene sequence: CDR1 MNHNS, CDR2 SASEGT. The CDR3 loop spans 14 amino acids. DNA of the CDR3: TGTGCCAGCCCCCCAGGGCGGGAGTTTTACGAGCAGTACTTC. Amino acid sequence: CASPPGREFYEQYF.

The V and J genes are TRBV28 and TRBJ2-7; 9 bases fit TRBD2. With V trimmed by 2 bases and J by 3 bases, 2 bases remained unmatched. The germline CDR1 and CDR2 sequences are MDHEN and SYDVKM. This CDR3 contains 14 residues. The CDR3 DNA is TGTGCCAGCAGTTTACTAGCGGGGTTCTACGAGCAGTACTTC. Its translation: CASSLLAGFYEQYF.

This chain joins TRBV7-2 and TRBJ2-1; 8 positions match TRBD1. The junction had 9 bases not matched to a gene; V was cut back by 6 bases and J by 2 bases. The CDR3 is 16 residues long. CDR1 and CDR2 from the germline V gene are SGHTA and FQGNSA. CDR3: CASRLSGTGTYNEQFF. CDR3 coding DNA: TGTGCCAGCAGATTATCCGGGACAGGTACCTACAATGAGCAGTTCTTC.

In its sample, this clonotype was seen a few times. V gene TRBV27 combines with J gene TRBJ2-3; D remains ambiguous. The CDR3 contains 17 residues. Germline CDR1 reads MNHEY; CDR2 reads SMNVEV (reference sequence). V was clipped by 6 bases and J by 4 bases, with 23 bases between them. The CDR3 loop is CASSFPRTPVYPDTQYF. The CDR3 nucleotides are TGTGCCAGCAGCTTCCCGAGGACGCCGGTTTATCCAGATACGCAGTATTTT.

This clonotype has a handful of counts. J is TRBJ1-5 and V is TRBV27, with 7 positions matching TRBD1. Per the germline V gene, CDR1 is MNHEY and CDR2 is SMNVEV (reference sequence). The ends lost 4 bases at V and 5 bases at J; junction bases unmatched: 8. This CDR3 region has 15 residues. The chain's CDR3 is CASSSQGGGDQPQHF. As DNA, the CDR3 is TGTGCCAGCAGTTCGCAGGGGGGCGGGGATCAGCCCCAGCATTTT.

The chain has TRBV2 and TRBJ1-1; D is ambiguous. The CDR3 runs 13 residues. Germline V gene data show CDR1 as SNHLY and CDR2 as FYNNEI. The V gene lost 3 bases and the J gene lost 5 bases, with 10 bases spanning the gap. CDR3 region: CASSEETGTEAFF. In DNA form, the CDR3 reads TGTGCCAGCAGTGAGGAGACGGGAACTGAAGCTTTCTTT.

This clonotype came up many times. V is TRBV7-2 and J is TRBJ1-1; D ambiguous. V shed 5 bases and J shed 3 bases, with 10 bases lying between them. In germline, CDR1 is SGHTA, CDR2 FQGNSA. This CDR3 contains 13 residues. Here the CDR3 DNA reads TGTGCCAGCAGCCCCCATCGCGACACTGAAGCTTTCTTT. Residues: CASSPHRDTEAFF. The complete variable domain, with remaining parts taken from reference TRBV7-2 and TRBJ1-1, reads GAGVSQSPSNKVTEKGKDVELRCDPISGHTALYWYRQSLGQGLEFLIYFQGNSAPDKSGLPSDRFSAERTGGSVSTLTIQRTQQEDSAVYLCASSPHRDTEAFFGQGTRLTVV.

The rearrangement uses TRBV29-1 and TRBJ2-1; D unresolved. V lost 3 bases to trimming and J lost 5 bases, with 5 bases between them. CDR1 SQVTM and CDR2 ANQGSEA come from the germline V gene. CDR3 length: 11 residues. In DNA, the CDR3 is TGCAGCGTTGAGGTCGACAATGAGCAGTTCTTC. Protein product: CSVEVDNEQFF.

The chain employs TRBV3-1 and TRBJ1-2; 7 nucleotides align to TRBD1. The CDR3 is made up of 13 amino acids. Germline CDR1 LGHDT, CDR2 YNNKEL (reference sequence). The V segment lost 3 bases and the J segment 6 bases; nucleotides outside the gene matches: 4. In nucleotides, the CDR3 is TGTGCCAGCAGCCATGCCGACAGGGATGGCTACACCTTC. Translating gives CASSHADRDGYTF.

The gene calls are TRBV5-1 and TRBJ2-3; 15 nucleotides line up with TRBD2. Germline values: CDR1 SGHRS, CDR2 YFSETQ. The CDR3 has 16 residues. V was clipped by 4 bases and J by 5 bases; unmatched bases: 5. CDR3 in DNA: TGCGCCAGCAGCCGGACTAGCGGGGGGGCCGGAGATACGCAGTATTTT. This sequence encodes CASSRTSGGAGDTQYF.

This chain uses TRBV19 with TRBJ2-7, with D possibly being TRBD1 or TRBD2 (5 bases each). Trimming cost V 8 bases and J 3 bases, with 14 bases left between them. The CDR3 contains 13 residues. Germline V gene lookup returns CDR1 LNHDA and CDR2 SQIVND (reference sequence). The CDR3 region is CASSPGRNYEQYF. Here the CDR3 DNA reads TGTGCCAGTTCCCCGGGACGGAACTACGAGCAGTACTTC.

The gene calls are TRBV28 and TRBJ2-4; no definite D call. Germline CDR1 MDHEN, CDR2 SYDVKM. CDR3 length: 10 residues. V lost 6 bases to trimming and J lost 13 bases, with 10 bases between them. The CDR3 loop reads CASSPMAQYF. As DNA, the CDR3 is TGTGCCAGCAGCCCCATGGCCCAGTACTTC. Variable domain in full (rest from reference TRBV28 and TRBJ2-4): DVKVTQSSRYLVKRTGEKVFLECVQDMDHENMFWYRQDPGLGLRLIYFSYDVKMKEKGDIPEGYSVSREKKERFSLILESASTNQTSMYLCASSPMAQYFGAGTRLSVL.

This clonotype was counted ten times or more. The chain couples TRBV7-2 to TRBJ1-4; TRBD1 is a possible D gene (5 bases). Germline V gene lookup returns CDR1 SGHTA and CDR2 FQGNSA. The CDR3 covers 19 residues. Trimming stripped 5 bases from V and 5 bases from J, with 27 bases between. CDR3 residues: CASSPLGQADRSPNEKLFF. In DNA form, the CDR3 reads TGTGCCAGCAGCCCCCTGGGGCAGGCGGATCGATCCCCCAATGAAAAACTGTTTTTT.

The rearrangement uses TRBV7-2 and TRBJ1-2; 9 bases line up with TRBD1. This CDR3 contains 14 residues. Germline CDR1 is SGHTA and CDR2 is FQGNSA. Unmatched junction bases numbered 7, after V lost 5 bases and J lost 6 bases. CDR3 amino acids: CASSHPGQGHGYTF. CDR3 bases: TGTGCCAGCAGCCACCCGGGACAGGGTCATGGCTACACCTTC.